One sample yielded the 6 T cell receptor beta chains listed below, sequenced in a study of T cell responses to AZD1222 COVID-19 vaccine. Sequencing was performed with immunoSEQ multiplex PCR; in TCRdb, only in-frame clones are kept and a portion is missing. The sample gives about 70,000 clones, 88% of which show up once; roughly 5% is in the top ten. Sequenced material: peripheral blood, taken 28 days after the second dose of the MenACWY control vaccine. The receptors shown here come from an adult who received the MenACWY meningococcal vaccine as a control.

The CDR3 DNA reads as TGTGCCAGCAGCCGCGGGACAGGGGACCAAGAGACCCAGTACTTC. Residues: CASSRGTGDQETQYF. This chain connects TRBV7-6 to TRBJ2-5; TRBD1 agrees at 10 bases. The V gene's germline CDR1 is SGHVS and CDR2 FNYEAQ. V lost 5 bases, J lost 0 bases, and 3 bases stayed unmatched. The CDR3 is 15 amino acids. The variable domain in full, completed from reference TRBV7-6 and TRBJ2-5, reads GAGVSQSPRYKVTKRGQDVALRCDPISGHVSLYWYRQALGQGPEFLTYFNYEAQQDKSGLPNDRFSAERPEGSISTLTIQRTEQRDSAMYRCASSRGTGDQETQYFGPGTRLLVL.

V usage is TRBV7-3 and J usage is TRBJ2-2; 7 nucleotides match TRBD1. CDR1 and CDR2 from the germline V gene are SGHTA and FQGTGA. This CDR3 region has 16 residues. V trimming: 5 bases; J trimming: 2 bases; junction bases outside the gene matches: 8. Written as DNA, the CDR3 is TGTGCCAGCAGCGGGGACAGTAGTTTAAACACCGGGGAGCTGTTTTTT. Translating it yields CASSGDSSLNTGELFF.

On this clone: The sample carries other DNA sequences with the same CDR3. The V and J genes are TRBV9 and TRBJ1-1, with TRBD1 identical over 7 bases. The V gene end was trimmed by 4 bases and the J gene end by 1 base; junction bases not matched to a gene: 4. The CDR3 has 14 residues. Germline V lookup: CDR1 SGDLS, CDR2 YYNGEE. The CDR3 DNA is TGTGCCAGCAGCCCGGGACAGCGGAACACTGAAGCTTTCTTT. Its protein is CASSPGQRNTEAFF.

The chain is built from TRBV28 and TRBJ2-7, with D possibly matching TRBD1 (5 bases). The CDR3 runs 12 residues. Germline CDR1 is MDHEN and CDR2 is SYDVKM. Trimming stripped 8 bases from V and 2 bases from J, with 10 bases between. The CDR3 reads CASLGQTYEQYF. In DNA, the CDR3 is TGTGCCAGCCTGGGGCAGACCTACGAGCAGTACTTC.

The chain joins TRBV14 to TRBJ2-4, with 8 positions matching TRBD1. V trimming: 3 bases; J trimming: 8 bases; junction bases outside the gene matches: 6. The CDR3 covers 14 residues. The V gene's germline CDR1 is SGHDN and CDR2 FVKESK. The CDR3 region has the DNA TGTGCCAGCAGCCACCCTCAGGGGGCGGACATTCAGTACTTC. Protein sequence: CASSHPQGADIQYF.

The genes are TRBV3-1 (or the pseudogene TRBV3-2) and TRBJ1-1, with no clear D. The V end lost 0 bases, the J end lost 2 bases, and 16 bases lay between the germline ends. CDR3 size: 17 residues. Germline V CDR1 and CDR2: LGHDT, YNNKEL (reference sequence). CDR3 nucleotide sequence: TGTGCCAGCAGCCAAGATAGTGTCCCCAAGAAAAACACTGAAGCTTTCTTT. This translates into CASSQDSVPKKNTEAFF.